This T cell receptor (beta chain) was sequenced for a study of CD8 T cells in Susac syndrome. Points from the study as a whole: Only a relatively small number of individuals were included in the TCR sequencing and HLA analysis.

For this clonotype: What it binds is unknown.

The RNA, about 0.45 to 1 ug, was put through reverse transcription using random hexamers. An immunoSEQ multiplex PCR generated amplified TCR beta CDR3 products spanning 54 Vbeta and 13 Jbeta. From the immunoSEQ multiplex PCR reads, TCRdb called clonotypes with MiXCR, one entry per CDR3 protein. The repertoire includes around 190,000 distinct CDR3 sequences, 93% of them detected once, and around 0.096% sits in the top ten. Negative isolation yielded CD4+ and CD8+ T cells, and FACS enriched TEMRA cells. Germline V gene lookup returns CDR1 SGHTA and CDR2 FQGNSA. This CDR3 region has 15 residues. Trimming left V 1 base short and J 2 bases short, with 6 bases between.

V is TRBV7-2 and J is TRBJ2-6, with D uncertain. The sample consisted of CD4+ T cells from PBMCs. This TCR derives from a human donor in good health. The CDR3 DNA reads TGTGCCAGCAGCTTAGACGGAACTGGGGCCAACGTCCTGACTTTC. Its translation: CASSLDGTGANVLTF.